These T cell receptor beta chains were read from a single sample in a study of CD8+ T cells in alopecia areata. The repertoire was sequenced with immunoSEQ multiplex PCR; TCRdb's copy has only in-frame clones and lacks some. The sample contains 90,000 to 130,000 clones, about 60% of which appear only once. Sequenced material: CD8+ T cells sorted from blood, taken at week 24, from a patient treated with tofacitinib. These TCRs come from a human donor with alopecia areata. CDR3s include the opening cysteine and the closing phenylalanine or tryptophan. The order of the fields is J gene, clone size, D gene, V gene, CDR3 protein, CDR3 DNA. A D gene is named only where the DNA matches it firmly. Clone size, where shown, is once, few, many, or a class for clones that have expanded.

TRBJ2-2,NA,NA,TRBV5-4,CASRRTVSTGELFF,TGTGCCAGCAGGCGGACAGTATCCACCGGGGAGCTGTTTTTT
TRBJ2-1,NA,NA,TRBV5-6,CASSYQAVGQFF,TGTGCCAGCAGCTACCAAGCGGTCGGGCAGTTCTTC
TRBJ2-1,few,NA,TRBV6-5,CASSYSAYNEQFF,TGTGCCAGCAGTTACTCGGCCTACAATGAGCAGTTCTTC
TRBJ2-1,NA,TRBD2,TRBV30,CAWSVGLGNNEQFF,TGTGCCTGGAGTGTAGGACTAGGAAACAATGAGCAGTTCTTC
TRBJ1-5,few,TRBD1,TRBV29-1,CSVQTGGSNQPQHF,TGCAGCGTACAAACAGGGGGCAGCAATCAGCCCCAGCATTTT
TRBJ1-1,NA,NA,TRBV9,CASSVMGGSTEAFF,TGTGCCAGCAGCGTAATGGGGGGCTCGACTGAAGCTTTCTTT
TRBJ2-7,NA,NA,TRBV5-4,CASSPGDSYEQYF,TGTGCCAGCAGCCCCGGGGACTCCTACGAGCAGTACTTC
TRBJ1-1,once,NA,TRBV27,CASSPLNGNTEAFF,TGTGCCAGCAGTCCCCTGAACGGGAACACTGAAGCTTTCTTT
TRBJ2-7,NA,TRBD1,TRBV7-6,CASSPARGGQGFYEQYF,TGTGCCAGCAGCCCCGCCAGGGGGGGACAGGGTTTTTACGAGCAGTACTTC
TRBJ1-6,NA,NA,TRBV5-6,CASSYGIPYNSPLHF,TGTGCCAGCAGCTACGGGATCCCCTATAATTCACCCCTCCACTTT
TRBJ2-1,NA,TRBD2,TRBV13,CASSLGLAGEFF,TGTGCCAGCAGCCTCGGACTAGCGGGGGAGTTCTTC
TRBJ2-7,NA,TRBD2,TRBV10-3,CAIKAGRDYEQYF,TGTGCCATCAAGGCCGGGAGGGATTACGAGCAGTACTTC
TRBJ2-6,NA,NA,TRBV27,CASSLKGANVLTF,TGTGCCAGCAGTTTAAAAGGGGCCAACGTCCTGACTTTC
TRBJ2-5,NA,NA,TRBV7-6,CASIPVPEYETQYF,TGTGCCAGCATTCCAGTTCCCGAATATGAGACCCAGTACTTC
TRBJ2-7,once,NA,TRBV6-5,CASSDSDRSYEQYF,TGTGCCAGCAGTGACAGCGACAGGTCCTACGAGCAGTACTTC
TRBJ2-1,few,NA,TRBV29-1,CSAGKDSLNEQFF,TGCAGCGCTGGAAAGGACAGCCTAAATGAGCAGTTCTTC
TRBJ1-1,NA,NA,TRBV30,CAWSVPEGATGFF,TGTGCCTGGAGTGTACCGGAGGGTGCTACGGGGTTCTTT
TRBJ1-2,NA,NA,TRBV30,CAWSEGHGYGYTF,TGTGCCTGGAGTGAGGGGCACGGCTATGGCTACACCTTC
TRBJ2-7,NA,NA,TRBV6-5,CASSYSMGGPLYEQYF,TGTGCCAGCAGTTACTCGATGGGGGGGCCTCTTTACGAGCAGTACTTC
TRBJ2-3,NA,NA,TRBV29-1,CSLSTGDTQYF,TGCAGCCTTTCCACGGGGGATACGCAGTATTTT
TRBJ1-1,few,NA,TRBV11-2,CASTPLVKNSEAFF,TGTGCCAGCACCCCCCTGGTGAAGAACTCTGAAGCTTTCTTT
TRBJ2-7,NA,NA,TRBV6-5,CASAGDTSSYEQYF,TGTGCCAGTGCCGGGGACACCAGCTCCTACGAGCAGTACTTC
TRBJ2-7,few,NA,TRBV4-1,CASSQDWDQAYEQYF,TGCGCCAGCAGCCAAGATTGGGACCAGGCCTACGAGCAGTACTTC
TRBJ2-7,NA,TRBD2,TRBV2,CASSILGGEISYEQYF,TGTGCCAGCAGCATCCTTGGGGGGGAAATTTCCTACGAGCAGTACTTC
TRBJ1-1,few,NA,TRBV5-1,CASSFGQATEAFF,TGCGCCAGCAGCTTCGGGCAGGCCACTGAAGCTTTCTTT
TRBJ2-7,few,NA,TRBV29-1,CSVKNGRTHEQYF,TGCAGCGTTAAAAACGGCCGGACCCACGAGCAGTACTTC
TRBJ1-2,NA,TRBD1,TRBV5-1,CASSPYRGKNYGYTF,TGCGCCAGCAGCCCTTACAGGGGGAAGAACTATGGCTACACCTTC